This TCR beta chain is from a study of T-cell reconstitution after alpha-beta-depleted transplantation in children. Germline V gene sequence: CDR1 KGHSH, CDR2 LQKENI. The CDR3 runs to 16 residues. V shed 2 bases and J shed 1 base, with 13 bases lying between them. Library preparation (for TCRbeta) was performed with unique molecular identifiers. TCRdb reprocessed the PCR reads with MiXCR, giving one entry per CDR3 protein. The sample includes hundreds of thousands of distinct CDR3 sequences, roughly 17% of them seen just once. The J gene is TRBJ2-3, the V gene TRBV18; D might be TRBD1 or TRBD2, each matching 6 bases. Sequencing was performed on PBMCs from the stem cell graft donor, taken from the stem cell graft. The sequence came from a human donor who donated a stem cell graft to a child with acute myeloid leukemia. CDR3 region: CASSPGAGGGTDTQYF. The CDR3 DNA follows: TGTGCCAGCTCACCAGGAGCCGGGGGCGGCACAGATACGCAGTATTTT.